A selection of T cell receptor beta chains follows, all from one sample in a study of blood T cell repertoires in COVID-19. Here immunoSEQ multiplex PCR was the method, and the copy in TCRdb shows in-frame clones only, minus some. The sample includes 300,000 to 350,000 clones, around 88% seen only once; the top ten take around 3%. Sequencing was performed on peripheral blood. These receptors originate from a man aged 30-40 years with active or convalescent COVID-19. Each CDR3 is given with its conserved first and last residue. The D gene is left open where the match is weak. The size of a clone is reported for some rows only, either as once, few or many, or as a class for expanded clones.

v_gene	d_gene	j_gene	abundance	CDR3aa	CDR3nt
TRBV5-4	TRBD1	TRBJ2-7	.	CASSLPGTGTYEQYF	TGTGCCAGCAGCTTACCCGGGACAGGGACCTACGAGCAGTACTTC
TRBV21-1	.	TRBJ2-7	.	CASGQPSGDYEQYF	TGTGCCAGCGGGCAGCCTAGCGGGGATTACGAGCAGTACTTC
TRBV4-3	.	TRBJ2-1	.	CASSRGGYRNEQFF	TGCGCCAGCAGCCGGGGGGGCTATCGGAATGAGCAGTTCTTC
TRBV19	TRBD2	TRBJ2-1	.	CASTLGTSSFNEQFF	TGTGCCAGTACCCTGGGGACTAGCTCCTTCAATGAGCAGTTCTTC
TRBV19	.	TRBJ2-7	once	CASSPARGTYEQYF	TGTGCCAGTAGCCCGGCCAGGGGTACCTACGAGCAGTACTTC
TRBV5-4	TRBD1	TRBJ1-4	few	CASSLGGTATNEKLFF	TGTGCCAGCAGCTTGGGGGGGACAGCAACTAATGAAAAACTGTTTTTT
TRBV7-9	TRBD1	TRBJ2-4	.	CASSPGQGLAKNIQYF	TGTGCCAGCAGCCCCGGACAGGGATTAGCCAAAAACATTCAGTACTTC
TRBV6-5	TRBD2	TRBJ2-7	.	CASSLAGYEQYF	TGTGCCAGCAGTTTAGCGGGGTACGAGCAGTACTTC
TRBV6-6	TRBD1	TRBJ2-2	.	CASSLFRTGANTGELFF	TGTGCCAGCAGTCTCTTTAGGACAGGGGCGAACACCGGGGAGCTGTTTTTT
TRBV5-1	.	TRBJ2-7	few	CASSSSGRDLSYEQYF	TGCGCCAGCAGCTCTTCGGGGCGGGACCTCTCCTACGAGCAGTACTTC
TRBV19	.	TRBJ1-2	.	CASSMGGENYGYTF	TGTGCCAGTAGTATGGGGGGAGAGAACTATGGCTACACCTTC
TRBV4-1	.	TRBJ1-5	.	CASSQDGAEYSNQPQHF	TGCGCCAGCAGCCAAGATGGGGCGGAATATAGCAATCAGCCCCAGCATTTT
TRBV7-8	.	TRBJ2-7	few	CASSLGTSTYEQYF	TGTGCCAGCAGCTTGGGGACTTCTACCTACGAGCAGTACTTC
TRBV9	TRBD1	TRBJ1-5	.	CASSAGQGDFQPQHF	TGTGCCAGCAGCGCGGGACAGGGGGATTTTCAGCCCCAGCATTTT
TRBV7-6	.	TRBJ2-7	.	CASRRDTSYEQYF	TGTGCCAGCAGAAGGGACACCTCCTACGAGCAGTACTTC
TRBV4-1	.	TRBJ2-3	.	CASSSRLGRTADTQYF	TGCGCCAGCAGCTCCAGACTAGGCCGCACAGCAGATACGCAGTATTTT
TRBV6-5	TRBD1	TRBJ1-2	.	CASSIQGTYGYTF	TGTGCCAGCAGTATACAGGGGACCTATGGCTACACCTTC
TRBV5-1	TRBD1	TRBJ2-7	.	CASSLGAGTGPLEQYF	TGCGCCAGCAGCTTGGGCGCGGGGACAGGGCCCCTCGAGCAGTACTTC
TRBV30	TRBD1	TRBJ2-7	.	CAWSTTQGVYEQYF	TGTGCCTGGAGTACCACGCAGGGGGTCTACGAGCAGTACTTC
TRBV4-2	TRBD1	TRBJ1-4	.	CASSTRQGAGEKLFF	TGTGCCAGCAGCACCCGACAGGGGGCAGGTGAAAAACTGTTTTTT
TRBV6-5	TRBD2	TRBJ2-3	.	CASSFGGAGGGTQYF	TGTGCCAGCAGTTTTGGCGGGGCGGGAGGGGGTACGCAGTATTTT
TRBV6-5	TRBD1	TRBJ2-7	.	CASIKQGAREQYF	TGTGCCAGCATTAAACAGGGGGCTCGTGAGCAGTACTTC
TRBV24-1	.	TRBJ1-2	.	CATWGESDYGYTF	TGTGCCACATGGGGGGAATCCGACTATGGCTACACCTTC
TRBV7-9	TRBD1	TRBJ2-2	few	CASSQGSGQMTGELFF	TGTGCCAGCAGCCAGGGCTCGGGACAGATGACCGGGGAGCTGTTTTTT
TRBV11-3	TRBD1	TRBJ1-4	.	CASSHIGTGNEKLFF	TGTGCCAGCAGTCACATCGGGACAGGGAATGAAAAACTGTTTTTT
TRBV5-4	.	TRBJ1-2	.	CASRSGGTIRNGYTF	TGTGCCAGCCGGAGTGGGGGCACTATAAGGAATGGCTACACCTTC
TRBV6-6	TRBD2	TRBJ2-7	.	CASSYLAGGKEQYF	TGTGCCAGCAGTTACCTAGCGGGAGGGAAAGAGCAGTACTTC
TRBV6-6	.	TRBJ1-5	.	CASSLTGSQPQHF	TGTGCCAGCAGTCTTACAGGGAGTCAGCCCCAGCATTTT
TRBV5-1	.	TRBJ2-1	.	CASSLPSSYNEQFF	TGCGCCAGCAGCTTACCTAGCTCCTACAATGAGCAGTTCTTC